This passage covers 8 T cell receptor beta chains from one sample sequenced in a study of T cell clonotyping in hematopoietic cell transplantation. Documented time point: recipient sample about 28 days before transplant, after cytoreduction. Method: immunoSEQ multiplex PCR; TCRdb's copy keeps in-frame clones and lacks some. The sample has some 45,000 clones; about four fifths are singletons. Sequencing was performed on peripheral blood mononuclear cells, taken before stem cell transplant. These receptors were taken from a man in his sixties with myelodysplastic syndrome. Some clones in this sample may be carry-over from other donors' samples.

This sequence joins TRBV6-9 and TRBJ1-5; TRBD1 might be the D (6 bases). This CDR3 spans 20 amino acids. In germline, CDR1 is MNHGY, CDR2 SVAAGI. Trimming left V 4 bases short and J 0 bases short, with 25 bases between. In DNA form, the CDR3 reads TGTGCCAGCAGTTGGAGGGGTAACAGGGAGGGCCTCCCTAGCAATCAGCCCCAGCATTTT. This gives the protein CASSWRGNREGLPSNQPQHF.

The rearrangement uses TRBV28 and TRBJ2-3; weak D call: TRBD2 (6 bases). This CDR3 is built from 13 residues. From germline, CDR1 is MDHEN and CDR2 SYDVKM. The V gene lost 10 bases and the J gene lost 6 bases, with 17 bases spanning the gap. The CDR3 is CATRESGGDTQYF. For the CDR3, the DNA is TGTGCCACCCGGGAGTCTGGGGGGGATACGCAGTATTTT.

The chain recombines TRBV28 with TRBJ1-1, with D tentatively TRBD1 (5 bases). The V gene lost 3 bases and the J gene lost 1 base, with 9 bases spanning the gap. CDR3 size: 14 residues. The germline V gene has CDR1 MDHEN and CDR2 SYDVKM. CDR3 DNA: TGTGCCAGCAGTTTTAGGGGAAGGAACACTGAAGCTTTCTTT. This codes for CASSFRGRNTEAFF.

This clone was picked up one time. The CDR3 DNA sequence: TGTGCCAGCAGCCCTTATGGGCCGGGGGGAGAGCAGTACTTC. It encodes CASSPYGPGGEQYF. V is TRBV7-2 and J is TRBJ2-7; 7 bases map to TRBD2. The germline CDR1 and CDR2 sequences are SGHTA and FQGNSA. After removal of 5 bases from V and 7 bases from J, the junction contained 11 bases not matched to a gene. CDR3 size: 14 residues.

This clone was detected once. The chain is built from TRBV6-6 and TRBJ2-1; D is uncertain. This CDR3 region has 15 residues. Germline CDR1 reads MNHNY; CDR2 reads SVGAGI (reference sequence). V dropped 6 bases and J dropped 0 bases, with 12 bases sitting between them. CDR3 coding DNA: TGTGCCAGCAGCCAGTGGCGGCCCTCCTACAATGAGCAGTTCTTC. Its translation is CASSQWRPSYNEQFF.

This rearrangement joins TRBV6-5 to TRBJ2-2; TRBD1 agrees at 7 bases. Germline V gives CDR1 MNHEY, CDR2 SVGAGI. The CDR3 contains 15 residues. V lost 5 bases to trimming and J lost 1 base; unmatched junction nucleotides: 4. CDR3 region: CASSRQGMNTGELFF. The CDR3, as DNA: TGTGCCAGCAGTAGACAGGGAATGAACACCGGGGAGCTGTTTTTT.

The V call is TRBV5-6, the J call TRBJ2-5, with D perhaps being TRBD1 or TRBD2 (5 bases each). In germline, CDR1 is SGHDT, CDR2 YYEEEE. This CDR3 contains 14 residues. The V end was cut by 5 bases, the J end by 0 bases, with 11 bases between. The CDR3 sequence is CASRSMGDQETQYF. CDR3 sequence (DNA): TGTGCCAGCAGGTCTATGGGGGACCAAGAGACCCAGTACTTC.

The chain links TRBV25-1 to TRBJ1-1; 12 nucleotides line up with TRBD1. The CDR3 spans 15 residues. Germline V gene lookup returns CDR1 MGHDK and CDR2 SYGVNS. V gave up 9 bases and J gave up 6 bases; unmatched junction bases: 11. DNA of the CDR3: TGTGCCAGTAGCGGGACAGGGGGCCGTATTGCTGAAGCTTTCTTT. It encodes CASSGTGGRIAEAFF.